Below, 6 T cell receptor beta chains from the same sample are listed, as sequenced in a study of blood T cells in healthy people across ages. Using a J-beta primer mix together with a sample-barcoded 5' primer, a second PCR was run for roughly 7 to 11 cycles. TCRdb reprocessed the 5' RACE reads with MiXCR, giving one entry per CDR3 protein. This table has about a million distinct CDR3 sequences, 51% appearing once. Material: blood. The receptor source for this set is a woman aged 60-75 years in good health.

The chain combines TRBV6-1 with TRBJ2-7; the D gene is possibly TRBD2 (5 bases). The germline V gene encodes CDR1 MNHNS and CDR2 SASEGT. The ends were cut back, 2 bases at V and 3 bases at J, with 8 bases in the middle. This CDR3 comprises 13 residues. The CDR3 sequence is CASSELAVYEQYF. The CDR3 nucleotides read TGTGCCAGCAGTGAACTAGCTGTCTACGAGCAGTACTTC.

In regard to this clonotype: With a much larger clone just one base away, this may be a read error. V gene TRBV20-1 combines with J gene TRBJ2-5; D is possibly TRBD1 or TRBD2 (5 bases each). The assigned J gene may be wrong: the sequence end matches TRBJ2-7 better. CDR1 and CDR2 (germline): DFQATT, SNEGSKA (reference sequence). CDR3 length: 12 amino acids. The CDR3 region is CSAYRDGYEQYF. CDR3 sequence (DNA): TGCAGTGCTTACCGGGACGGCTACGAGCAGTACTTC.

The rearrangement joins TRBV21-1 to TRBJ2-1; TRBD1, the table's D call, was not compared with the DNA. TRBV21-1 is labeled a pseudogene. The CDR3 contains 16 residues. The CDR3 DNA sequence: TGTGCCAGCAGCAAAGCCCTTAGGACAGGGAACAATGAGCAGTTCTTC. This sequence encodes CASSKALRTGNNEQFF.

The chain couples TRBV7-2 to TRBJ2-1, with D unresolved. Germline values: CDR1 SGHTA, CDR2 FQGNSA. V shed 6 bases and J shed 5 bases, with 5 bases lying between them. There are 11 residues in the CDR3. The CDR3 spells CASRDNNEQFF. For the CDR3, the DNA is TGTGCCAGCAGGGATAACAATGAGCAGTTCTTC. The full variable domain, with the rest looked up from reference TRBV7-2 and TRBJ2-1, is GAGVSQSPSNKVTEKGKDVELRCDPISGHTALYWYRQSLGQGLEFLIYFQGNSAPDKSGLPSDRFSAERTGGSVSTLTIQRTQQEDSAVYLCASRDNNEQFFGPGTRLTVL.

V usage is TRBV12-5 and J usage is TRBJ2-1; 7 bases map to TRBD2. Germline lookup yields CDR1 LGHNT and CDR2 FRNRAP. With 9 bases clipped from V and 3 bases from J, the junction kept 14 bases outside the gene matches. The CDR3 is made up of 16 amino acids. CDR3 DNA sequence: TGTGCTAGCGCCCCCCCCGAGGGAGGGGTCTACAATGAGCAGTTCTTC. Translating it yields CASAPPEGGVYNEQFF.

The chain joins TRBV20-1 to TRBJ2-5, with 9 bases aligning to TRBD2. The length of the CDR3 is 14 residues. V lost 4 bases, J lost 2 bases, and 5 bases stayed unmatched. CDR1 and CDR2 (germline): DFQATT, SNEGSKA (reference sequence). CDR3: CSANPTSGQETQYF. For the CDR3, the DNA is TGCAGTGCTAACCCGACTAGCGGACAAGAGACCCAGTACTTC.